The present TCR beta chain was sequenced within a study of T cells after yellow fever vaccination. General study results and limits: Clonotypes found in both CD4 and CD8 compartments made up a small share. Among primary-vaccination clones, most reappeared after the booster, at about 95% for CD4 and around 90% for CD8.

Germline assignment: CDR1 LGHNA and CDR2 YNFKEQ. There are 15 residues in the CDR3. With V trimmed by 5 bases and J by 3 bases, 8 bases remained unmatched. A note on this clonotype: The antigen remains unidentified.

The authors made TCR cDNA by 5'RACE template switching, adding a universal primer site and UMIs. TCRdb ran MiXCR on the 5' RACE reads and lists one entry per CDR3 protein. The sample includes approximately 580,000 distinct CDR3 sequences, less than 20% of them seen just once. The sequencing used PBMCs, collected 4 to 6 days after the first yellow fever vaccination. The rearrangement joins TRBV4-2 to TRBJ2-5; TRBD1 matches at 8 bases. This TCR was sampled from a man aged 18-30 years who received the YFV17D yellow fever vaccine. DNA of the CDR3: TGTGCCAGCAGCTCTCGTCAGGGGGCTGAAGAGACCCAGTACTTC. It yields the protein CASSSRQGAEETQYF.